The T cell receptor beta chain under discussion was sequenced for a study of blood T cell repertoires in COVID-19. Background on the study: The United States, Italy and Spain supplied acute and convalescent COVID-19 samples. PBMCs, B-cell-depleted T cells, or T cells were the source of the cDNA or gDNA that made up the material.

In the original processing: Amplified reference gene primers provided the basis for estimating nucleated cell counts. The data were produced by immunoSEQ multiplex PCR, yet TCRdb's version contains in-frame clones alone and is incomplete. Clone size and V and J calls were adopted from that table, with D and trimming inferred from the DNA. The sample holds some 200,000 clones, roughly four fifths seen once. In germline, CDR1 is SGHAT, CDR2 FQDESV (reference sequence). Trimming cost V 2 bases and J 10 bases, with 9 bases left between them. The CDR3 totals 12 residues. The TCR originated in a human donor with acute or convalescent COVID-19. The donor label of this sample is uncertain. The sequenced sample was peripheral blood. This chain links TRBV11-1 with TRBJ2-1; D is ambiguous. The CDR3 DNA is TGTGCCAGCAGCTTAATTAACCGGGAGCAGTTCTTC. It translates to CASSLINREQFF.